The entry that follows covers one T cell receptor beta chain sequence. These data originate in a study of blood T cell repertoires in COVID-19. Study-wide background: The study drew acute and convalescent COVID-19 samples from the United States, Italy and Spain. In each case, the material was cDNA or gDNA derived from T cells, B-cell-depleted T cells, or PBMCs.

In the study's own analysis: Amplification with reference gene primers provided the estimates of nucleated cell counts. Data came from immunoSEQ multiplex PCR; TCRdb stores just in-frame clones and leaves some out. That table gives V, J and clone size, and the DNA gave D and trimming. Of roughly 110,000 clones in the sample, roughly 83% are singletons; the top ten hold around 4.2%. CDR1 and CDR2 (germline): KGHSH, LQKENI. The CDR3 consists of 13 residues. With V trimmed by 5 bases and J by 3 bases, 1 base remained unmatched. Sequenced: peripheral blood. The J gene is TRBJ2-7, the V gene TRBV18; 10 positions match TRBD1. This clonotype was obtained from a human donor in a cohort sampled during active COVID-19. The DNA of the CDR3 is TGTGCCAGCTCATGGACAGGGGGCTACGAGCAGTACTTC. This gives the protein CASSWTGGYEQYF.